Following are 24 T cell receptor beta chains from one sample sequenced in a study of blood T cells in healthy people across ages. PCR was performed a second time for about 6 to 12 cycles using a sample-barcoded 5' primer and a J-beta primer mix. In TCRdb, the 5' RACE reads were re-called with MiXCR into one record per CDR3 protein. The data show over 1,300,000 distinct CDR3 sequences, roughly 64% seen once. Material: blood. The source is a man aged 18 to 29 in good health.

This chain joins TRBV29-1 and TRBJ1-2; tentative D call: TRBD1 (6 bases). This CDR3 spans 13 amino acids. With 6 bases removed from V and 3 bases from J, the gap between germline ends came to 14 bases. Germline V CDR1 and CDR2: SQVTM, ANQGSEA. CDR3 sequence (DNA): TGCAGCGTGAGACAGGAAAGTTACTATGGCTACACCTTC. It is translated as CSVRQESYYGYTF.

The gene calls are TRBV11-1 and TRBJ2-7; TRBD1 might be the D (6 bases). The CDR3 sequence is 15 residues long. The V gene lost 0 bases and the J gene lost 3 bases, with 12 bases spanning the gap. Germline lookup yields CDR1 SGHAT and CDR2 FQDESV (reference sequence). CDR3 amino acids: CASSLARSRGYEQYF. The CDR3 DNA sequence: TGTGCCAGCAGCTTAGCTCGTAGCAGGGGCTACGAGCAGTACTTC.

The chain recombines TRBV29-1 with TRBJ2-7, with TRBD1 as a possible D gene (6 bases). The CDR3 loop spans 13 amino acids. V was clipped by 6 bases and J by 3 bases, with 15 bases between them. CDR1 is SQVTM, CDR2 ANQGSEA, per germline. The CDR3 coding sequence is TGCAGCGTCGAACAGGGATTACGCTACGAGCAGTACTTC. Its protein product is CSVEQGLRYEQYF.

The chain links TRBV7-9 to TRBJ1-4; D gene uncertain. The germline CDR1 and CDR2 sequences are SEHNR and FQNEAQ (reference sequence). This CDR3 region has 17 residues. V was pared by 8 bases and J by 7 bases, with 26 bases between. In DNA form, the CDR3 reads TGTGCCAGCGCAGCTTACCTCCAACTAAGGGAGGGTGAAAAACTGTTTTTT. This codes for CASAAYLQLREGEKLFF.

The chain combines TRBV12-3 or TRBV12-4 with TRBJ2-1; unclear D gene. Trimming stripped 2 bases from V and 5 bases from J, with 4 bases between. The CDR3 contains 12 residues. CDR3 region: CASSLNDNEQFF. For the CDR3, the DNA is TGTGCCAGCAGTTTAAATGACAATGAGCAGTTCTTC.

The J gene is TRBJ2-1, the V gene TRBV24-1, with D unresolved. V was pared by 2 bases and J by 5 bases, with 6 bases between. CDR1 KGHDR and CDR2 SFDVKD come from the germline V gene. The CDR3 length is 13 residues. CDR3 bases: TGTGCCACCAGTGATTGGACGGACAATGAGCAGTTCTTC. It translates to CATSDWTDNEQFF.

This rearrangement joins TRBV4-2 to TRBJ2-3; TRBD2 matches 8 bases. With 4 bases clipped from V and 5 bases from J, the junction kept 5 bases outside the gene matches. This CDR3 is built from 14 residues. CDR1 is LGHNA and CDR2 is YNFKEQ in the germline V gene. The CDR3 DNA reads TGTGCCAGCAGCCCCGGGACTAGTTTAGATACGCAGTATTTT. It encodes CASSPGTSLDTQYF.

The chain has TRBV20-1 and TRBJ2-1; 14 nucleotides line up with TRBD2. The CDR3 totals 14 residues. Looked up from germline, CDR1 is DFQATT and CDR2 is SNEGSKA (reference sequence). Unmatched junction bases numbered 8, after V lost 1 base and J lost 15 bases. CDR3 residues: CSARGRGLAGELFF. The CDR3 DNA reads TGCAGTGCTAGAGGAAGGGGACTAGCGGGAGAGTTGTTCTTC.

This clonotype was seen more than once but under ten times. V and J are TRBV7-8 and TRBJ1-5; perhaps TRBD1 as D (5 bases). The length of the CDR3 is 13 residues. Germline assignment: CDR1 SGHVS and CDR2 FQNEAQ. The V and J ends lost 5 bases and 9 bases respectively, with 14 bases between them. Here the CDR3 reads CASSPLRGRPQHF. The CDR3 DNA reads TGTGCCAGCAGCCCGTTGAGGGGAAGGCCCCAGCATTTT.

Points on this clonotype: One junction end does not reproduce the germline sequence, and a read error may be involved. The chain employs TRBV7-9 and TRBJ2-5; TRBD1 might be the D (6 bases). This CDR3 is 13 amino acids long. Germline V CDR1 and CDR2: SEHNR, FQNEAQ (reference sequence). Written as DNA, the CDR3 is TGTGCCAGCAGCTTAGTGGGACAAGAGACCCGGTACTTC. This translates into CASSLVGQETRYF.

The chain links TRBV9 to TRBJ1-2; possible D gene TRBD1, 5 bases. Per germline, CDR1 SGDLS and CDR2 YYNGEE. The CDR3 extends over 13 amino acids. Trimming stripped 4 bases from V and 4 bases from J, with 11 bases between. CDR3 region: CASSQTAFYGYTF. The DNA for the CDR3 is TGTGCCAGCAGCCAGACAGCGTTCTATGGCTACACCTTC.

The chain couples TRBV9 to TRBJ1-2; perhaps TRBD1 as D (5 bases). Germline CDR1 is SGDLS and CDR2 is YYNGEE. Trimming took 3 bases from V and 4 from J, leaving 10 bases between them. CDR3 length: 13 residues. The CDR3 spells CASSATETYGYTF. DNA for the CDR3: TGTGCCAGCAGCGCGACAGAAACCTATGGCTACACCTTC.

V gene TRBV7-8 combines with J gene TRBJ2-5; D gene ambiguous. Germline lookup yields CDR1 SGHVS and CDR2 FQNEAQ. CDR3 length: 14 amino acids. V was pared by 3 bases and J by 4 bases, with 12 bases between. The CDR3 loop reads CASSFTPLGETQYF. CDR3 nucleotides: TGTGCCAGCAGCTTTACGCCTTTGGGAGAGACCCAGTACTTC.

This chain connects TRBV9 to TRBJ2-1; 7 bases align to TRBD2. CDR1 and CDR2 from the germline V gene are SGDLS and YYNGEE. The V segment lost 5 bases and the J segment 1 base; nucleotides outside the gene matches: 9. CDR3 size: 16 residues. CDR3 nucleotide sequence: TGTGCCAGCAGTTACGGGGCGGGAGTGTCCTACAATGAGCAGTTCTTC. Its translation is CASSYGAGVSYNEQFF.

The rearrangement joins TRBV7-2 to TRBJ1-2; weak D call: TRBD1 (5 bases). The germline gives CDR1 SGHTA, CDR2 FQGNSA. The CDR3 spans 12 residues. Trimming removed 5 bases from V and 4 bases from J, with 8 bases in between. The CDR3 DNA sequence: TGTGCCAGCAGCACGACAGCCTATGGCTACACCTTC. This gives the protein CASSTTAYGYTF.

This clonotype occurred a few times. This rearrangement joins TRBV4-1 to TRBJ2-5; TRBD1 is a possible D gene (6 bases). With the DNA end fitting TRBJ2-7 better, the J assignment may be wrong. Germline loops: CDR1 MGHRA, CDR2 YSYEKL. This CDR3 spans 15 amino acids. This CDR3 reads CASSQGTARTYEQYF. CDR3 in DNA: TGCGCCAGCAGCCAAGGGACAGCACGCACCTACGAGCAGTACTTC.

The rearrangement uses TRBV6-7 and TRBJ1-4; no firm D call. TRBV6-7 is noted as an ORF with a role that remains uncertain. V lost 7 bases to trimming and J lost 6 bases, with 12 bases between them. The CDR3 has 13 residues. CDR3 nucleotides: TGTGCCAGCACCGATCGGGGATATGAAAAACTGTTTTTT. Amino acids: CASTDRGYEKLFF.

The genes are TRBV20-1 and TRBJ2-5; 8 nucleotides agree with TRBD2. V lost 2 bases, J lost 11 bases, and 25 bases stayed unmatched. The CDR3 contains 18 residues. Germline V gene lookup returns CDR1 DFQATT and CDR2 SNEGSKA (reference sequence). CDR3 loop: CSARTAGANGRVINEQYF. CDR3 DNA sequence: TGCAGTGCTAGAACCGCGGGGGCCAACGGGAGGGTGATTAATGAGCAGTACTTC.

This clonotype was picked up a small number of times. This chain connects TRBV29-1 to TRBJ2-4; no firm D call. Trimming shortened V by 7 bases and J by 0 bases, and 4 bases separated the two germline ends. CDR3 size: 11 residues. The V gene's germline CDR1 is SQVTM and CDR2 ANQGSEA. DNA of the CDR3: TGCAGCGGCCTAGCCAAAAACATTCAGTACTTC. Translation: CSGLAKNIQYF.

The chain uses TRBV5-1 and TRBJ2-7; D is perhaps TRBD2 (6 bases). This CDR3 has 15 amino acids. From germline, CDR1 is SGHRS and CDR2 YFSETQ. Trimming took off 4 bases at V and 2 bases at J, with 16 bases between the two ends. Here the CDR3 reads CASSPLANWPYEQYF. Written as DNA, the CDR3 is TGCGCCAGCAGCCCGCTAGCGAATTGGCCCTACGAGCAGTACTTC. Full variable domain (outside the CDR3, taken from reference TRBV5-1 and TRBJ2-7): KAGVTQTPRYLIKTRGQQVTLSCSPISGHRSVSWYQQTPGQGLQFLFEYFSETQRNKGNFPGRFSGRQFSNSRSEMNVSTLELGDSALYLCASSPLANWPYEQYFGPGTRLTVT.

Here the CDR3 reads CATSRTRGSEAFF. The CDR3 DNA reads as TGTGCCACCAGCAGAACGCGGGGGTCTGAAGCTTTCTTT. This sequence joins TRBV15 and TRBJ1-1; TRBD1 might be the D (5 bases). Germline CDR1 reads LNHNV; CDR2 reads YYDKDF (reference sequence). The CDR3 spans 13 residues. The V gene lost 2 bases and the J gene lost 6 bases, with 10 bases spanning the gap.

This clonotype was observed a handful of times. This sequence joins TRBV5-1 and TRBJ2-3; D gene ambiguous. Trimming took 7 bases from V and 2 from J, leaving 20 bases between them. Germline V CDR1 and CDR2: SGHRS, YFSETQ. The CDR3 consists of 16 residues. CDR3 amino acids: CASGKDIPGFTDTQYF. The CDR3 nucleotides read TGCGCCAGCGGAAAAGACATTCCCGGATTCACAGATACGCAGTATTTT. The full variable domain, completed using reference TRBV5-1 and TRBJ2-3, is KAGVTQTPRYLIKTRGQQVTLSCSPISGHRSVSWYQQTPGQGLQFLFEYFSETQRNKGNFPGRFSGRQFSNSRSEMNVSTLELGDSALYLCASGKDIPGFTDTQYFGPGTRLTVL.

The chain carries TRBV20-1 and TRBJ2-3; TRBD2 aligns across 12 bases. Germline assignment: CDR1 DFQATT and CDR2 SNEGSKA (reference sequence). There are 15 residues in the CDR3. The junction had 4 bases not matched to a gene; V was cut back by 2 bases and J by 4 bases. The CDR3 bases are TGCAGTGCTAGACACGGGACTAGCGGGTCAGATACGCAGTATTTT. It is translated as CSARHGTSGSDTQYF.

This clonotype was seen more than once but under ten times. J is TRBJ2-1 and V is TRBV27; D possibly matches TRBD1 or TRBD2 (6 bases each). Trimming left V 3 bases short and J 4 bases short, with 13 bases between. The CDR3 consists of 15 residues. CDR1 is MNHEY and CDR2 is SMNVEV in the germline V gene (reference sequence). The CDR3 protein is CASSLRGALYNEQFF. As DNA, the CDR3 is TGTGCCAGCAGTTTGAGGGGGGCGCTGTACAATGAGCAGTTCTTC.